This T cell receptor beta chain appears in the sequencing data of a study of CD8+CD57+ T cells in acquired aplastic anemia. Study-wide context: Across the sorted CD4+ and CD8+ cells, DNA amounts averaged approximately 3.1 ug.

The TCR beta profiling, which covered VDJ combination and CDR3 sequence, was carried out using genomic DNA as the template. TCRdb called the reads again in MiXCR, with one record for every CDR3 protein. Among about 190,000 distinct CDR3 sequences listed, under 70% were seen once. This CDR3 is 14 amino acids long. Trimming shortened V by 4 bases and J by 5 bases, and 14 bases separated the two germline ends. The germline V gene encodes CDR1 LNHDA and CDR2 SQIVND (reference sequence). The chain uses TRBV19 and TRBJ2-5; tentatively, D is TRBD1 (6 bases). The TCR comes from a human donor with severe aplastic anemia or a healthy control (not recorded which). The sample comprised sorted CD4+, CD8+, or CD8+CD57+ T cells (not recorded which) from PBMCs. This chain's CDR3 is CASSKDRKMETQYF. CDR3 DNA: TGTGCCAGTAGTAAAGACAGGAAGATGGAGACCCAGTACTTC.